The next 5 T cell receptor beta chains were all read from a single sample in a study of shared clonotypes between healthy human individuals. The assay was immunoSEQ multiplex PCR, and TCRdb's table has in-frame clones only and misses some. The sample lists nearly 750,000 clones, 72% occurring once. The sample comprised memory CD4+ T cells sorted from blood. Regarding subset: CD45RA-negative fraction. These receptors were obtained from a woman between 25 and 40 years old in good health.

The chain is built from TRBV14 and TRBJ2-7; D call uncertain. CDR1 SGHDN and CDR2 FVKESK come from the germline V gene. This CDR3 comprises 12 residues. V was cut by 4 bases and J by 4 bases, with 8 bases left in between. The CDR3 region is CASSRDVYEQYF. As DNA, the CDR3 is TGTGCCAGCAGCCGGGATGTTTACGAGCAGTACTTC.

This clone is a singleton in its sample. The CDR3 sequence: CASSGGLQETQYF. The CDR3 coding sequence is TGTGCCAGCAGCGGGGGGCTCCAAGAGACCCAGTACTTC. The J gene is TRBJ2-5, the V gene TRBV11-2, with D perhaps being TRBD1 or TRBD2 (6 bases each). This CDR3 has 13 amino acids. Germline values: CDR1 SGHAT, CDR2 FQNNGV. V was pared by 5 bases and J by 1 base, with 8 bases between.

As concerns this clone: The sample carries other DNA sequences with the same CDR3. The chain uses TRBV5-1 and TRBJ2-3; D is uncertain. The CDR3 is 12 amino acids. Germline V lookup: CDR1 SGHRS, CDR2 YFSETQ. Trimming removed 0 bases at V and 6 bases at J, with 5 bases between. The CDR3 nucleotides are TGCGCCAGCAGCTTGGCCGGGGATACGCAGTATTTT. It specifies CASSLAGDTQYF.

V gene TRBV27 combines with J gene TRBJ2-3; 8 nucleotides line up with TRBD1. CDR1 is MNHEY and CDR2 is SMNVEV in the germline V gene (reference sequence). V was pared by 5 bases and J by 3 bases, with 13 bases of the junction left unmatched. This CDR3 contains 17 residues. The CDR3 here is CASSPRDRGSLTDTQYF. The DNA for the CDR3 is TGTGCCAGCAGTCCGAGAGACAGGGGTAGCTTAACAGATACGCAGTATTTT.

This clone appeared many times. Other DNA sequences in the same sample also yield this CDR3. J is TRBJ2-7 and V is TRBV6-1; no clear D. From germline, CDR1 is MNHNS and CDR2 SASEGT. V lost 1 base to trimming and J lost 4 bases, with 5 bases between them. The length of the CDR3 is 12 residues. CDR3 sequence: CASSEVGYEQYF. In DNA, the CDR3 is TGTGCCAGCAGTGAAGTAGGTTACGAGCAGTACTTC.